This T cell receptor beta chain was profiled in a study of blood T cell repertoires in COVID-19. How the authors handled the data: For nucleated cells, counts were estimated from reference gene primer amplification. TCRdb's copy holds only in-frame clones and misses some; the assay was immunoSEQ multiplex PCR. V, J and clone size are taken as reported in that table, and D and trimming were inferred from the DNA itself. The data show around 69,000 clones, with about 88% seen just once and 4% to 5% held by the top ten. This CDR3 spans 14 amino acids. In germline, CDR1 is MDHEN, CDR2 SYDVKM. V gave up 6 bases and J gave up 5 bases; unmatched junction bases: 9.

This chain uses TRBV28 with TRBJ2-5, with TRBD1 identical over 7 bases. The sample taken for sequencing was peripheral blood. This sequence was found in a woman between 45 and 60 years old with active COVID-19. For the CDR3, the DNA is TGTGCCAGCAGAACACCGACAGGGACGGAGACCCAGTACTTC. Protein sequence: CASRTPTGTETQYF.